These 21 T cell receptor beta chains came from one sample sequenced in a study of shared clonotypes between healthy human individuals. The data were produced by immunoSEQ multiplex PCR, yet TCRdb's version contains in-frame clones alone and is incomplete. The sample lists some 1,900,000 clones; about 95% were seen once. Positive CCR7 selection of CD45RO-negative cells yielded the naive CD8 cells, and terminally differentiated effector memory CD45RA+ cells were excluded. Sequencing input: naive CD8+ T cells sorted from blood. All receptors come from a man aged 18 to 29 in good health.

The gene calls are TRBV14 and TRBJ2-1; D may be TRBD1 (5 bases). Trimming removed 4 bases from V and 8 bases from J, with 12 bases in between. The CDR3 is 13 residues long. From germline, CDR1 is SGHDN and CDR2 FVKESK. The CDR3 loop is CASSPGHMYEQFF. CDR3 nucleotides: TGTGCCAGCAGCCCTGGACATATGTATGAGCAGTTCTTC.

The chain combines TRBV27 with TRBJ2-7; 10 positions match TRBD1. This CDR3 has 16 amino acids. In germline, CDR1 is MNHEY, CDR2 SMNVEV (reference sequence). Losses at the gene ends were 0 bases for V and 3 bases for J; bases not matched to a gene: 5. Here the CDR3 DNA reads TGTGCCAGCAGTTTATCGGGGACAGGGGAGATCTACGAGCAGTACTTC. This gives the protein CASSLSGTGEIYEQYF.

This sequence joins TRBV29-1 and TRBJ2-1, with TRBD2 matching over 7 bases. The CDR3 spans 15 residues. Looked up from germline, CDR1 is SQVTM and CDR2 is ANQGSEA. V shed 7 bases, J shed 4 bases, and the junction held 13 bases outside the gene matches. The CDR3 DNA reads TGCAGCGCCCCCCAGGTTAGCGGGTCATACAATGAGCAGTTCTTC. This codes for CSAPQVSGSYNEQFF.

The chain links TRBV7-9 to TRBJ2-7; D perhaps matches TRBD1 (6 bases). The CDR3 spans 16 residues. V was shortened by 3 bases and J by 0 bases, with 15 bases between the two germline ends. Germline lookup yields CDR1 SEHNR and CDR2 FQNEAQ (reference sequence). CDR3 sequence (DNA): TGTGCCAGCAGCTTTAACCCGACAGGAGGCTCCTACGAGCAGTACTTC. It yields the protein CASSFNPTGGSYEQYF.

This clone has a single count. The CDR3 coding sequence is TGCGCCAGCAGCTTCCATACGTCTGGGGCCAACGTCCTGACTTTC. This sequence encodes CASSFHTSGANVLTF. The chain employs TRBV5-1 and TRBJ2-6; D gene ambiguous. Germline assignment: CDR1 SGHRS and CDR2 YFSETQ. V was pared by 2 bases and J by 1 base, with 7 bases between. CDR3 length equals 15 residues.

Comments on this clone: Distinct nucleotide sequences in the sample also encode this CDR3. This chain joins TRBV6-5 and TRBJ2-5, with 8 bases identical to TRBD1. Germline CDR1 is MNHEY and CDR2 is SVGAGI. J lost 5 bases, V lost 0 bases, and 5 bases had no gene match. CDR3 length: 15 residues. The CDR3 reads CASSYSGTGGETQYF. CDR3 sequence (DNA): TGTGCCAGCAGTTACTCGGGGACAGGAGGGGAGACCCAGTACTTC.

As regards this clone: The sample has other DNA sequences that encode this CDR3 too. DNA for the CDR3: TGCGCCAGCAGCCAAGTGGGACTAGCGGGGTACAATGAGCAGTTCTTC. Its translation: CASSQVGLAGYNEQFF. The chain links TRBV4-1 to TRBJ2-1; TRBD2 aligns across 13 bases. The CDR3 totals 16 residues. Germline V CDR1 and CDR2: MGHRA, YSYEKL. With 1 base clipped from V and 4 bases from J, the junction kept 1 base outside the gene matches.

The CDR3 region has the DNA TGCGCCAGCAGTGAGGGCCCGGGGGCCTACGAGCAGTACTTC. Its translation: CASSEGPGAYEQYF. The V and J genes are TRBV10-1 and TRBJ2-7; perhaps TRBD2 as D (6 bases). Germline values: CDR1 WNHNN, CDR2 SYGVQD (reference sequence). With 2 bases removed from V and 2 bases from J, the gap between germline ends came to 10 bases. The CDR3 spans 14 residues.

With regard to this clone: The same CDR3 can be traced to other DNA sequences in this sample. The chain is built from TRBV5-6 and TRBJ2-7; D is possibly TRBD2 (5 bases). The germline CDR1 and CDR2 sequences are SGHDT and YYEEEE. V dropped 4 bases and J dropped 3 bases, with 8 bases sitting between them. This CDR3 has 12 residues. The CDR3 loop is CASSPGSYEQYF. The CDR3 bases are TGTGCCAGCAGCCCGGGAAGCTACGAGCAGTACTTC.

The chain couples TRBV21-1 to TRBJ2-7; TRBD2 reflects the table's D call only, with no check against the DNA. TRBV21-1 is a known pseudogene. The CDR3 totals 20 residues. As DNA, the CDR3 is TGTGCCAGCAGCAAAGATGGCCAAATCGGATCTAGCGGGAGATTCGTCGAGCAGTACTTC. It codes for CASSKDGQIGSSGRFVEQYF.

The chain links TRBV28 to TRBJ1-2; D remains unclear. From germline, CDR1 is MDHEN and CDR2 SYDVKM. CDR3 length: 12 residues. The V end lost 6 bases, the J end lost 4 bases, and 9 bases lay between the germline ends. The DNA for the CDR3 is TGTGCCAGCAGCTATGTCTCCTATGGCTACACCTTC. This gives the protein CASSYVSYGYTF.

As to this clone: This sample includes further DNA sequences coding for the same CDR3. J is TRBJ2-7 and V is TRBV29-1; TRBD2 is a possible D gene (5 bases). The germline V gene encodes CDR1 SQVTM and CDR2 ANQGSEA. The V end lost 7 bases, the J end lost 1 base, and 8 bases lay between the germline ends. The CDR3 is 11 amino acids. The CDR3 nucleotides are TGCAGCGCGGGGTCATCCTACGAGCAGTACTTC. Its protein product is CSAGSSYEQYF.

This chain uses TRBV5-6 with TRBJ2-7; TRBD1 is a possible D gene (5 bases). CDR1 is SGHDT, CDR2 YYEEEE, per germline. Trimming removed 0 bases from V and 0 bases from J, with 10 bases in between. The CDR3 has 15 amino acids. The CDR3 sequence: CASSLAPGNSYEQYF. The CDR3 DNA reads as TGTGCCAGCAGCTTGGCTCCAGGGAACTCCTACGAGCAGTACTTC.

Turning to this clone: Distinct nucleotide sequences in the sample also encode this CDR3. The chain carries TRBV5-4 and TRBJ2-7; D tentatively reads TRBD1 or TRBD2 (6 bases each). CDR1 and CDR2 (germline): SGHNT, YYREEE (reference sequence). The CDR3 runs to 14 residues. Trimming took 0 bases from V and 2 from J, leaving 9 bases between them. CDR3 nucleotides: TGTGCCAGCAGCTTGGGGGGGGCCCCCTACGAGCAGTACTTC. It encodes CASSLGGAPYEQYF.

The chain employs TRBV2 and TRBJ2-5; the D gene is possibly TRBD1 (5 bases). Germline V lookup: CDR1 SNHLY, CDR2 FYNNEI. Trimming pared 2 bases from V and 5 bases from J, leaving 12 bases between. The CDR3 covers 14 residues. Written as DNA, the CDR3 is TGTGCCAGCAGTGAAATGCAGGGTTGGGAGACCCAGTACTTC. It codes for CASSEMQGWETQYF.

The chain recombines TRBV7-6 with TRBJ1-6; tentative D call: TRBD1 (5 bases). Germline V gene data show CDR1 as SGHVS and CDR2 as FNYEAQ. The CDR3 covers 20 residues. V shed 4 bases and J shed 0 bases, with 22 bases lying between them. CDR3 nucleotides: TGTGCCAGCAGCTCCGAAGGGGTATGGACCGAGAGCTCCTATAATTCACCCCTCCACTTT. Its translation is CASSSEGVWTESSYNSPLHF.

This sequence joins TRBV9 and TRBJ2-2; 8 bases align to TRBD2. Germline CDR1 reads SGDLS; CDR2 reads YYNGEE. The V gene end was trimmed by 0 bases and the J gene end by 5 bases; junction bases not matched to a gene: 15. CDR3 length equals 19 residues. CDR3 nucleotides: TGTGCCAGCAGCGTAGTAAGTGGTAGCGGGGTCTTTGGGACCGGGGAGCTGTTTTTT. It specifies CASSVVSGSGVFGTGELFF.

The chain employs TRBV6-1 and TRBJ2-7; TRBD1 matches at 7 bases. The CDR3 sequence is 15 residues long. The germline CDR1 and CDR2 sequences are MNHNS and SASEGT. Trimming removed 6 bases from V and 0 bases from J; junction bases left unmatched: 8. The CDR3 reads CASRVTGTSSYEQYF. For the CDR3, the DNA is TGTGCCAGCAGGGTGACAGGGACGAGCTCCTACGAGCAGTACTTC.

With regard to this clone: The identical CDR3 is also encoded by other nucleotide sequences in the sample. The chain links TRBV9 to TRBJ2-3, with TRBD2 matching over 8 bases. The CDR3 has 14 residues. Unmatched junction bases numbered 3, after V lost 2 bases and J lost 4 bases. Germline CDR1 reads SGDLS; CDR2 reads YYNGEE. This chain's CDR3 is CASSVDGRADTQYF. The CDR3 DNA follows: TGTGCCAGCAGCGTTGACGGGAGGGCAGATACGCAGTATTTT. The full variable domain, rest sourced from reference TRBV9 and TRBJ2-3, is DSGVTQTPKHLITATGQRVTLRCSPRSGDLSVYWYQQSLDQGLQFLIQYYNGEERAKGNILERFSAQQFPDLHSELNLSSLELGDSALYFCASSVDGRADTQYFGPGTRLTVL.

The V and J genes are TRBV5-5 and TRBJ1-2; tentatively, D is TRBD1 (5 bases). The V end was cut by 4 bases, the J end by 3 bases, with 16 bases between. The CDR3 is 15 amino acids. CDR1 and CDR2 (germline): SGHKS, YYEKEE (reference sequence). CDR3 DNA: TGTGCCAGCAGCCCCGGGCAGGGACCTTACTATGGCTACACCTTC. Its protein product is CASSPGQGPYYGYTF.

This chain joins TRBV10-3 and TRBJ1-1; D call uncertain. This CDR3 contains 15 residues. The V gene lost 0 bases and the J gene lost 7 bases, with 15 bases spanning the gap. Looked up from germline, CDR1 is ENHRY and CDR2 is SYGVKD. The CDR3 protein is CAISESKVRPDEAFF. For the CDR3, the DNA is TGTGCCATCAGTGAGTCGAAAGTCCGACCGGATGAAGCTTTCTTT.